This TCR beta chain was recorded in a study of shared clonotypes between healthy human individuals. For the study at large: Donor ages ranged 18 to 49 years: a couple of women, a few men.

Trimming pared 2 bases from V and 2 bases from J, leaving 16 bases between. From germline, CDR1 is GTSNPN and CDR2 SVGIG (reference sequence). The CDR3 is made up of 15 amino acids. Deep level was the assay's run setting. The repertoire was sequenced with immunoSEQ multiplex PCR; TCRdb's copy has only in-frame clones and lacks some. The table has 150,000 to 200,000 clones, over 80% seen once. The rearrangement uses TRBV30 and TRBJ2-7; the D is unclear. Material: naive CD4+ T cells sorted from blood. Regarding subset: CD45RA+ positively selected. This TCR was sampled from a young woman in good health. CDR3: CAWSPTPADTYEQYF. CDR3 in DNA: TGTGCCTGGAGTCCCACCCCGGCAGATACCTACGAGCAGTACTTC.